A single sample gave rise to the 20 T cell receptor beta chains below, sequenced in a study of control samples from healthy donors and cancer patients (dated by TCRdb to 2018 to 2021). Library creation used the immunoSEQ multiplex PCR assay. TCRdb obtained this table from immuneACCESS and retained in-frame rearrangements with V and J assigned. These tables miss some clones; where compared with another copy, unresolved V genes account for less than half of the shortfall, and the remainder is unexplained. This sample comprises approximately 50,000 clones, around 90% of them detected only once. The ten largest clones add up to over 11% of the sample. Source material: PBMCs. Every receptor here comes from a man aged 60 to 75 with head and neck cancer.

The chain carries TRBV19 and TRBJ2-1, with 13 positions matching TRBD2. The trim removed 6 bases at V and 11 bases at J, leaving 10 bases unmatched. This CDR3 is 15 amino acids long. CDR1 LNHDA and CDR2 SQIVND come from the germline V gene (reference sequence). CDR3 sequence (DNA): TGTGCCAGTAGATCAGCCGGGACTAGCGGGACCCAGCAGTTCTTC. Protein sequence: CASRSAGTSGTQQFF.

V usage is TRBV4-2 and J usage is TRBJ2-5; 14 positions match TRBD2. The CDR3 has 23 amino acids. Per germline, CDR1 LGHNA and CDR2 YNFKEQ. The ends lost 0 bases at V and 4 bases at J; junction bases unmatched: 22. The DNA of the CDR3 is TGTGCCAGCAGCCAAGACACCGTATCGGGACAGGGGGGACTAGCGGGAGTCAGAGAGACCCAGTACTTC. Amino acid sequence: CASSQDTVSGQGGLAGVRETQYF.

The chain employs TRBV19 and TRBJ1-2; weak D call: TRBD1 (6 bases). Trimming pared 4 bases from V and 4 bases from J, leaving 10 bases between. The CDR3 has 13 residues. Germline V gene sequence: CDR1 LNHDA, CDR2 SQIVND (reference sequence). The CDR3 is CASSRADSYGYTF. The DNA for the CDR3 is TGTGCCAGTAGTAGGGCGGACAGCTATGGCTACACCTTC.

The rearrangement joins TRBV7-2 to TRBJ1-5; no clear D. The CDR3 is made up of 15 amino acids. V was cut by 1 base and J by 2 bases, with 9 bases left in between. Germline V gives CDR1 SGHTA, CDR2 FQGNSA. CDR3 amino acids: CASSLVGRGNQPQHF. In nucleotides, the CDR3 is TGTGCCAGCAGCTTAGTCGGGAGGGGCAATCAGCCCCAGCATTTT.

This sequence joins TRBV19 and TRBJ2-5; possibly TRBD1 for D (6 bases). Trimming took off 9 bases at V and 3 bases at J, with 20 bases between the two ends. The CDR3 is made up of 15 amino acids. Germline-derived CDR1 and CDR2 are LNHDA and SQIVND (reference sequence). The CDR3 DNA sequence: TGTGCCAGCATCCCCCCCAGGGCAGGGGAAGAGACCCAGTACTTC. Its protein product is CASIPPRAGEETQYF.

Points on this clone: The junction departs from germline at one end; a sequencing error may be responsible. CDR3 region: CASSIGLAESTYTQYF. The CDR3 DNA reads as TGCGCCAGCAGCATAGGACTAGCGGAGAGCACATATACGCAGTATTTT. The chain joins TRBV5-1 to TRBJ2-3; 10 bases are a match to TRBD2. The CDR3 is 16 residues long. Germline CDR1 and CDR2: SGHRS and YFSETQ.

The chain combines TRBV2 with TRBJ1-1; 11 nucleotides line up with TRBD1. Germline CDR1 reads SNHLY; CDR2 reads FYNNEI. The CDR3 contains 15 residues. V trimming: 5 bases; J trimming: 4 bases; junction bases outside the gene matches: 6. The DNA of the CDR3 is TGTGCCAGCAGTCGGGGACAGGGGGGGGCCACTGAAGCTTTCTTT. Its protein product is CASSRGQGGATEAFF. Drawing the rest from reference TRBV2 and TRBJ1-1, the complete variable domain is EPEVTQTPSHQVTQMGQEVILRCVPISNHLYFYWYRQILGQKVEFLVSFYNNEISEKSEIFDDQFSVERPDGSNFTLKIRSTKLEDSAMYFCASSRGQGGATEAFFGQGTRLTVV.

V usage is TRBV7-9 and J usage is TRBJ2-1; D might be TRBD2 (6 bases). Trimming shortened V by 1 base and J by 8 bases, and 12 bases separated the two germline ends. The CDR3 totals 14 residues. Germline CDR1 is SEHNR and CDR2 is FQNEAQ (reference sequence). The CDR3: CASSLDSGVDEQFF. The CDR3 DNA reads TGTGCCAGCAGCTTAGATTCGGGGGTCGATGAGCAGTTCTTC. The full variable domain, completed using reference TRBV7-9 and TRBJ2-1, is DTGVSQNPRHKITKRGQNVTFRCDPISEHNRLYWYRQTLGQGPEFLTYFQNEAQLEKSRLLSDRFSAERPKGSFSTLEIQRTEQGDSAMYLCASSLDSGVDEQFFGPGTRLTVL.

This sequence joins TRBV10-1 and TRBJ2-1, with TRBD2 matching over 8 bases. Germline V gene data show CDR1 as WNHNN and CDR2 as SYGVQD (reference sequence). The CDR3 has 16 amino acids. V gave up 4 bases and J gave up 0 bases; unmatched junction bases: 5. The CDR3, as DNA: TGCGCCAGCAGTGCGGTAGCGGGGAGCTCCTACAATGAGCAGTTCTTC. It encodes CASSAVAGSSYNEQFF.

This chain uses TRBV28 with TRBJ2-1; the D gene is possibly TRBD1 (6 bases). Trimming took off 2 bases at V and 9 bases at J, with 17 bases between the two ends. The CDR3 has 15 residues. Germline CDR1 and CDR2: MDHEN and SYDVKM. The CDR3: CASSLVSRGRVEQFF. As DNA, the CDR3 is TGTGCCAGCAGTTTAGTGTCCAGGGGCCGCGTTGAGCAGTTCTTC.

The V and J genes are TRBV2 and TRBJ1-5; D is undetermined. V was pared by 0 bases and J by 1 base, with 7 bases between. The CDR3 is 15 residues long. The V gene's germline CDR1 is SNHLY and CDR2 FYNNEI. The CDR3 nucleotides read TGTGCCAGCAGTGAAGCGCTTCGCAGCAATCAGCCCCAGCATTTT. Protein product: CASSEALRSNQPQHF.

The chain has TRBV10-2 and TRBJ2-7; 8 bases fit TRBD1. CDR3 size: 13 residues. CDR1 and CDR2 (germline): WSHSY, SAAADI. V shed 6 bases, J shed 2 bases, and the junction held 3 bases outside the gene matches. CDR3 residues: CASRGQETYEQYF. The DNA of the CDR3 is TGCGCCAGCAGGGGACAGGAGACCTACGAGCAGTACTTC.

The V and J genes are TRBV27 and TRBJ2-2; perhaps TRBD2 as D (6 bases). The CDR3 runs to 16 residues. Germline V gives CDR1 MNHEY, CDR2 SMNVEV (reference sequence). V was shortened by 6 bases and J by 6 bases, with 20 bases between the two germline ends. In DNA, the CDR3 is TGTGCCAGCAGAAGGGACTTCTCCGCTGGCTCCGGGGAGCTGTTTTTT. Protein: CASRRDFSAGSGELFF.

The rearrangement uses TRBV5-6 and TRBJ2-1; 11 bases are shared with TRBD1. CDR1 and CDR2 from the germline V gene are SGHDT and YYEEEE. The CDR3 runs to 16 residues. V lost 1 base and J lost 8; bases outside the gene matches: 8. CDR3 sequence reads: CASSLSGTGGLDEQFF. CDR3 in DNA: TGTGCCAGCAGCTTGTCCGGGACAGGGGGATTGGATGAGCAGTTCTTC.

The chain carries TRBV5-6 and TRBJ1-1; the D gene is possibly TRBD1 (6 bases). This CDR3 comprises 15 residues. From germline, CDR1 is SGHDT and CDR2 YYEEEE. V was shortened by 4 bases and J by 4 bases, with 17 bases between the two germline ends. CDR3 in amino acids: CASSPGGALGTEAFF. The CDR3, as DNA: TGTGCCAGCAGCCCGGGGGGGGCGCTGGGCACTGAAGCTTTCTTT.

This chain joins TRBV5-1 and TRBJ2-2; D is possibly TRBD2 (6 bases). Trimming removed 6 bases at V and 6 bases at J, with 24 bases between. There are 17 residues in the CDR3. Germline CDR1 is SGHRS and CDR2 is YFSETQ. CDR3 nucleotides: TGCGCCAGCACCCCGAGGACTACTAGAGAAGTTGCCGGGGAGCTGTTTTTT. Amino acid sequence: CASTPRTTREVAGELFF.

V usage is TRBV7-2 and J usage is TRBJ2-7; D not certain. The CDR3 extends over 15 amino acids. Trimming removed 3 bases at V and 3 bases at J, with 15 bases between. Germline values: CDR1 SGHTA, CDR2 FQGNSA. The CDR3 DNA sequence: TGTGCCAGCAGCTTTAGCCAGGAAGTCTACTACGAGCAGTACTTC. Translating gives CASSFSQEVYYEQYF.

The gene calls are TRBV5-8 and TRBJ2-5, with 13 nucleotides matching TRBD2. The CDR3 spans 15 residues. Germline V gene sequence: CDR1 SGHTS, CDR2 YDEGEE. V lost 4 bases, J lost 9 bases, and 9 bases stayed unmatched. Here the CDR3 DNA reads TGTGCCAGCAGCGCCGGGACTAGCGGGGTGTTGGCCCAGTACTTC. Its protein is CASSAGTSGVLAQYF.

This chain links TRBV6-5 with TRBJ2-5; the D call may be TRBD1 or TRBD2 (5 bases each). The CDR3 extends over 14 amino acids. Germline CDR1 and CDR2: MNHEY and SVGAGI. Between the trimmed V and J ends, which lost 10 bases and 5 bases, there was a span of 20 bases. The CDR3 coding sequence is TGTGCCACCAGCTACCTAGCAGGGTGGGAGACCCAGTACTTC. Its translation is CATSYLAGWETQYF.

The V and J genes are TRBV30 and TRBJ1-2; maybe TRBD1 (5 bases). This CDR3 comprises 15 residues. Trimming removed 1 base from V and 0 bases from J, with 12 bases in between. Germline V gives CDR1 GTSNPN, CDR2 SVGIG (reference sequence). The CDR3: CAWSGDYSSNYGYTF. The CDR3, as DNA: TGTGCCTGGAGTGGGGACTACAGCTCTAACTATGGCTACACCTTC.